The 6 T cell receptor beta chains below all came from one sample that was sequenced in a study of Graves' ophthalmopathy and Graves' hyperthyroidism (dated by TCRdb to 2016 to 2019). TCRdb lists the instrument as Illumina HiSeq 2000. For repertoire sequencing, the TCR beta CDR3 regions were amplified from RNA transcripts. The first round was an RT-PCR using HTBI primers with the Qiagen OneStep RT-PCR kit, and this first round was followed by a second-round multiplex PCR, then size selection and purification. TCRdb handled the public reads itself, with Q25 trimming in fastp and clone calling in MiXCR, and kept productive beta chains. Each entry merges the rows of one CDR3 protein and shows their most common DNA and genes. This sample has about 480,000 distinct CDR3 sequences in its table, and 14% of those were observed once. The ten largest clones represent 8% to 10% of the sample. The sequencing sample was made of blood. These receptors were obtained from a woman between 25 and 40 years old with Graves' ophthalmopathy. Donor details come from another sample of the same person, matched by shared clones.

Concerning this clonotype itself: A much larger clone differs from this one at a single base, so this may be a read error. This chain joins TRBV29-1 and TRBJ2-7; possibly TRBD1 for D (6 bases). CDR1 and CDR2 (germline): SQVTM, ANQGSEA. This CDR3 contains 15 residues. CDR3 nucleotide sequence: TGCAGCGTTGTATGGTCCAGGGGATATGCTTACGAGCAGGACTTC. It translates to CSVVWSRGYAYEQDF.

This clonotype appeared many times. This sequence joins TRBV19 and TRBJ2-5; D call uncertain. The CDR3 length is 12 residues. Trimming pared 6 bases from V and 5 bases from J, leaving 10 bases between. The germline V gene has CDR1 LNHDA and CDR2 SQIVND (reference sequence). The CDR3 loop is CASRQIGETQYF. In DNA, the CDR3 is TGTGCCAGTAGGCAAATTGGCGAGACCCAGTACTTC.

This clonotype was found many times. The CDR3 region is CASSSLTGQRRRSGNTIYF. The CDR3, as DNA: TGTGCCAGCAGCTCGCTCACAGGGCAGAGGAGAAGAAGTGGAAACACCATATATTTT. The V call is TRBV11-3, the J call TRBJ1-3, with D perhaps TRBD1 (6 bases). The CDR3 consists of 19 residues. Trimming shortened V by 4 bases and J by 3 bases, and 25 bases separated the two germline ends. Looked up from germline, CDR1 is SGHNT and CDR2 is YENEEA. Supplemented by reference TRBV11-3 and TRBJ1-3, the full variable domain reads EAGVVQSPRYKIIEKKQPVAFWCNPISGHNTLYWYLQNLGQGPELLIRYENEEAVDDSQLPKDRFSAERLKGVDSTLKIQPAELGDSAVYLCASSSLTGQRRRSGNTIYFGEGSWLTVV.

A remark on this clonotype: This may arise from a read error, as a much more abundant clone is one base away. This likely comes from a read error, as the CDR3 has no conserved phenylalanine or tryptophan at its end. Because the CDR3's place on the DNA is in doubt, the DNA is left out and the CDR3 is given as listed by TCRdb. The chain recombines TRBV7-8 with TRBJ2-5; the D call TRBD1 from the table was never checked on the DNA. Germline assignment: CDR1 SGHVS and CDR2 FQNEAQ. Counting both end residues, the CDR3 totals 12 amino acids. The CDR3 protein is CASCRPGQGLGV.

This clonotype was counted ten times or more. CDR3 loop: CASSSSVTLNTEAFF. The CDR3, as DNA: TGTGCCAGCAGTTCGTCCGTGACCTTGAACACTGAAGCTTTCTTT. The chain joins TRBV12-3 or TRBV12-4 to TRBJ1-1; D gene uncertain. V was cut by 4 bases and J by 0 bases, with 12 bases left in between. The CDR3 loop spans 15 amino acids.

This clonotype was seen repeatedly, ten times or more. This sequence joins TRBV19 and TRBJ2-7; no clear D gene. V lost 3 bases and J 2 bases, leaving 11 bases between the germline ends. Germline CDR1 LNHDA, CDR2 SQIVND (reference sequence). The CDR3 has 14 residues. The CDR3 reads CASSIGARTYEQYF. The CDR3 DNA is TGTGCCAGTAGTATTGGTGCCAGGACCTACGAGCAGTACTTC.